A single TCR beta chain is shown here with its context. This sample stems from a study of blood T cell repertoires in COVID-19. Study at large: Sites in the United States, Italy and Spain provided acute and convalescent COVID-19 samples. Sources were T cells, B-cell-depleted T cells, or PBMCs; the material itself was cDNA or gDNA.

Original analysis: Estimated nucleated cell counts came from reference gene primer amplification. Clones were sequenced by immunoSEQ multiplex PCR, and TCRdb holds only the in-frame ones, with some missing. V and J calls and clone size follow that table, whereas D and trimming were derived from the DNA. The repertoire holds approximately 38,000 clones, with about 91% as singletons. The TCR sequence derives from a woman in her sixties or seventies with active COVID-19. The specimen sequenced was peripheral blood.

CDR3 sequence reads: CATWTEGEDGYTF. The DNA for the CDR3 is TGTGCCACCTGGACAGAGGGGGAAGATGGCTACACCTTC. The chain links TRBV10-3 to TRBJ1-2, with D perhaps matching TRBD1 (6 bases). This CDR3 spans 13 amino acids. Germline values: CDR1 ENHRY, CDR2 SYGVKD. Trimming left V 10 bases short and J 6 bases short, with 18 bases between.